One sample yielded the 17 T cell receptor beta chains listed below, sequenced in a study of T cell changes during pregnancy in multiple sclerosis. Profiled with immunoSEQ multiplex PCR; TCRdb holds only in-frame clones, not every one. The sample holds around 99,000 clones, 80% to 95% seen once. This specimen was peripheral blood, taken in the third trimester of pregnancy. Receptors originate from a female donor in good health, enrolled as a control in a pregnancy study.

This CDR3 is CATSRGGYYEQYF. The CDR3 DNA sequence: TGTGCCACCAGCAGAGGCGGATACTACGAGCAGTACTTC. The chain uses TRBV15 and TRBJ2-7; D not certain. Germline V lookup: CDR1 LNHNV, CDR2 YYDKDF (reference sequence). Between the trimmed V and J ends, which lost 1 base and 3 bases, there was a span of 7 bases. The CDR3 spans 13 residues.

The gene calls are TRBV18 and TRBJ2-5, with D possibly matching TRBD2 (6 bases). Germline values: CDR1 KGHSH, CDR2 LQKENI. CDR3 length: 15 residues. Trimming took 0 bases from V and 2 from J, leaving 10 bases between them. The CDR3 DNA reads as TGTGCCAGCTCACCACCGGTACGGGGGCAAGAGACCCAGTACTTC. It codes for CASSPPVRGQETQYF.

V is TRBV4-3 and J is TRBJ2-1; D remains unclear. The CDR3 totals 14 residues. The germline CDR1 and CDR2 sequences are LGHNA and YSLEER. V was cut by 3 bases and J by 8 bases, with 14 bases left in between. The CDR3 sequence is CASSHGRVVDEQFF. The CDR3 bases are TGCGCCAGCAGCCACGGTCGAGTTGTGGATGAGCAGTTCTTC.

This clone was seen just once. For the CDR3, the DNA is TGTGCCAGCAGCTTAAGACTCTACAATGAGCAGTTCTTC. Translation gives CASSLRLYNEQFF. The gene calls are TRBV7-3 and TRBJ2-1; D is unresolved. The CDR3 totals 13 residues. Germline values: CDR1 SGHTA, CDR2 FQGTGA. V was pared by 1 base and J by 3 bases, with 4 bases between.

This chain connects TRBV19 to TRBJ2-2, with D perhaps matching TRBD1 (6 bases). V dropped 5 bases and J dropped 5 bases, with 15 bases sitting between them. The CDR3 sequence is 15 residues long. Germline V CDR1 and CDR2: LNHDA, SQIVND (reference sequence). This CDR3 is CASSGGRGTTGELFF. The CDR3 DNA follows: TGTGCCAGTAGTGGGGGCAGGGGAACGACCGGGGAGCTGTTTTTT.

This chain links TRBV4-3 with TRBJ2-5, with D hard to call. The germline V and J ends were trimmed by 8 bases and 3 bases, with 13 bases remaining between them. Germline V gives CDR1 LGHNA, CDR2 YSLEER. This CDR3 comprises 13 residues. The CDR3 nucleotides read TGCGCCAGCTCGGGTTCCCACGAAGAGACCCAGTACTTC. Encoded protein: CASSGSHEETQYF.

This clone was found once. V is TRBV27 and J is TRBJ2-7, with 7 nucleotides matching TRBD2. Germline CDR1 is MNHEY and CDR2 is SMNVEV (reference sequence). CDR3 length: 14 amino acids. Unmatched junction bases numbered 2, after V lost 2 bases and J lost 1 base. For the CDR3, the DNA is TGTGCCAGCAGTTTAAGCGGGGCGTCCTACGAGCAGTACTTC. This gives the protein CASSLSGASYEQYF.

The genes are TRBV5-5 and TRBJ2-7; 9 bases fit TRBD1. CDR3 size: 15 residues. Trimming cost V 1 base and J 4 bases; bases outside gene matches: 6. Germline assignment: CDR1 SGHKS and CDR2 YYEKEE (reference sequence). CDR3 nucleotide sequence: TGTGCCAGCAGCTTGATCCGGGACAGGGAATACGAGCAGTACTTC. This codes for CASSLIRDREYEQYF.

The chain uses TRBV6-6 and TRBJ2-2; D is ambiguous. This CDR3 contains 15 residues. Germline CDR1 is MNHNY and CDR2 is SVGAGI (reference sequence). Trimming removed 0 bases from V and 7 bases from J, with 12 bases in between. This chain's CDR3 is CASSYSGQGGGELFF. The CDR3 region has the DNA TGTGCCAGCAGTTACTCGGGTCAAGGCGGCGGGGAGCTGTTTTTT.

The V and J genes are TRBV5-1 and TRBJ2-1; TRBD1 might be the D (6 bases). CDR3 length: 13 residues. The V gene's germline CDR1 is SGHRS and CDR2 YFSETQ. V was pared by 4 bases and J by 7 bases, with 12 bases between. The CDR3: CASSQQGRNEQFF. CDR3 bases: TGCGCCAGCAGCCAACAGGGAAGGAATGAGCAGTTCTTC.

The chain uses TRBV6-1 and TRBJ2-7, with D perhaps TRBD1 (5 bases). V lost 3 bases, J lost 0 bases, and 12 bases lay in between. CDR1 and CDR2 from the germline V gene are MNHNS and SASEGT. The CDR3 totals 15 residues. The CDR3 sequence: CASSDKQDSSYEQYF. Here the CDR3 DNA reads TGTGCCAGCAGTGATAAACAAGACAGCTCCTACGAGCAGTACTTC.

In this sample, this clone turned up once. V gene TRBV7-2 combines with J gene TRBJ2-7; D perhaps matches TRBD1 (6 bases). Germline CDR1 is SGHTA and CDR2 is FQGNSA. Trimming cost V 5 bases and J 1 base, with 15 bases left between them. CDR3 size: 15 residues. The DNA of the CDR3 is TGTGCCAGCAGCCTGGGGGCGGCGCTTTCCTACGAGCAGTACTTC. Translated, it gives CASSLGAALSYEQYF.

The sample holds one count of this clone. The V gene is TRBV7-3, the J gene TRBJ2-1; 13 bases are shared with TRBD2. The CDR3 is 16 amino acids. With V trimmed by 6 bases and J by 5 bases, 7 bases remained unmatched. Germline CDR1 is SGHTA and CDR2 is FQGTGA. The CDR3 protein is CASSQAGTSGDNEQFF. CDR3 nucleotide sequence: TGTGCCAGCAGTCAAGCAGGGACTAGCGGGGACAATGAGCAGTTCTTC.

The V gene is TRBV6-4, the J gene TRBJ1-4; D call uncertain. V was cut by 5 bases and J by 4 bases, with 11 bases left in between. CDR1 and CDR2 (germline): MRHNA, SNTAGT. The length of the CDR3 is 14 residues. Here the CDR3 reads CASSPGINNEKLFF. The CDR3 DNA reads TGTGCCAGCAGTCCGGGAATTAATAATGAAAAACTGTTTTTT.

The chain carries TRBV19 and TRBJ2-5, with D uncertain. This CDR3 is 12 amino acids long. The V gene lost 3 bases and the J gene lost 9 bases, with 11 bases spanning the gap. Per the germline V gene, CDR1 is LNHDA and CDR2 is SQIVND (reference sequence). CDR3 residues: CASSIPGLAQYF. In DNA form, the CDR3 reads TGTGCCAGTAGTATCCCAGGTTTGGCCCAGTACTTC.

The rearrangement links TRBV9 to TRBJ1-4; TRBD1 might be the D (6 bases). Per the germline V gene, CDR1 is SGDLS and CDR2 is YYNGEE. V was pared by 3 bases and J by 5 bases, with 17 bases between. CDR3 length: 16 residues. The CDR3 loop is CASSGGTGTGNEKLFF. The CDR3 bases are TGTGCCAGCAGCGGAGGAACAGGGACCGGGAATGAAAAACTGTTTTTT.

The rearrangement links TRBV7-2 to TRBJ1-2, with D hard to call. The germline V gene encodes CDR1 SGHTA and CDR2 FQGNSA. V lost 4 bases and J 2 bases, leaving 11 bases between the germline ends. The CDR3 has 14 amino acids. The CDR3: CASSSESANYGYTF. The CDR3 nucleotides are TGTGCCAGCAGCTCAGAGAGCGCGAACTATGGCTACACCTTC.